The 31 T cell receptor beta chains below come from one sample, sequenced in a study of low-dose radiotherapy and immunotherapy resistance in tumors. The authors ran roughly 20 PCR cycles to amplify TCRs with a constant-region primer and V-primer adapter. A single record per CDR3 protein comes from TCRdb applying MiXCR to the reads. Here the sample spans over 50,000 distinct CDR3 sequences, approximately 33% being singletons. This sample's time point: after trial treatment. The treatment: LDRT plus nivolumab, ipilimumab, low-dose cyclophosphamide and aspirin (RACIN trial). The sequencing used PBMCs, collected after low-dose radiotherapy plus immunotherapy. The receptors originated from a male donor with rectosigmoid adenocarcinoma.

This clonotype showed up many times. This chain links TRBV7-2 with TRBJ2-5, with TRBD2 as a possible D gene (5 bases). The germline CDR1 and CDR2 sequences are SGHTA and FQGNSA. This CDR3 is 14 amino acids long. V lost 4 bases, J lost 3 bases, and 12 bases lay in between. CDR3 amino acids: CASSSRVGKETQYF. CDR3 in DNA: TGTGCCAGCAGCTCGAGGGTGGGGAAAGAGACCCAGTACTTC.

In its sample, this clonotype was seen once. This chain uses TRBV20-1 with TRBJ2-1; TRBD2 aligns across 7 bases. Germline-derived CDR1 and CDR2 are DFQATT and SNEGSKA (reference sequence). CDR3 length equals 14 residues. CDR3 nucleotides: TGCAGCCCGAGACGGGACTATAGTAACAATGAGCAGTTCTTC. It specifies CSPRRDYSNNEQFF.

The table lists this clonotype with a few counts. V gene TRBV12-3 or TRBV12-4 combines with J gene TRBJ1-1, with no clear D. Trimming removed 6 bases at V and 4 bases at J, with 9 bases between. This CDR3 contains 12 residues. The CDR3 DNA is TGTGCCAGCAGCCATCCAGGCACTGAAGCTTTCTTT. This gives the protein CASSHPGTEAFF.

This clonotype was counted a few times. The chain links TRBV5-1 to TRBJ2-2; TRBD1 matches 7 bases. J gave up 2 bases and V 0 bases, and 7 bases lay outside the gene matches. Germline values: CDR1 SGHRS, CDR2 YFSETQ. The CDR3 spans 17 residues. The CDR3 region is CASSLEPDRVNTGELFF. The CDR3 coding sequence is TGCGCCAGCAGCTTGGAGCCAGACAGGGTCAACACCGGGGAGCTGTTTTTT.

This clonotype was seen repeatedly, ten times or more. The rearrangement joins TRBV27 to TRBJ2-2, with TRBD2 matching over 8 bases. Germline trimming cut 6 bases from V and 5 bases from J; bases unmatched to any gene: 8. The CDR3 spans 15 residues. Germline V gene sequence: CDR1 MNHEY, CDR2 SMNVEV (reference sequence). Written as DNA, the CDR3 is TGTGCCAGCAGCCTGACTAGCGTGAGGACCGGGGAGCTGTTTTTT. Its protein product is CASSLTSVRTGELFF.

For this clonotype: This likely reflects a read error, since a far larger clone is one base away. The rearrangement uses TRBV6-2 or TRBV6-3 and TRBJ2-2, with D possibly being TRBD1 (6 bases). Germline loops: CDR1 MNHEY, CDR2 SVGEGT. This CDR3 is 15 amino acids long. The DNA of the CDR3 is TGTGTCAGCAGTACGGACAGAGGGGCCACCGGGGAGCTGTTTTTT. This encodes CVSSTDRGATGELFF.

The chain uses TRBV3-1 and TRBJ1-4; the D gene is possibly TRBD1 (5 bases). Germline values: CDR1 LGHDT, CDR2 YNNKEL (reference sequence). CDR3 size: 15 residues. V was pared by 0 bases and J by 4 bases, with 9 bases between. The CDR3 loop reads CASSQDKRGNEKLFF. CDR3 nucleotides: TGTGCCAGCAGCCAAGACAAAAGGGGTAATGAAAAACTGTTTTTT.

This clonotype showed up many times. The chain recombines TRBV28 with TRBJ1-1; perhaps TRBD1 as D (6 bases). V lost 2 bases, J lost 0 bases, and 13 bases lay in between. Germline V gene sequence: CDR1 MDHEN, CDR2 SYDVKM. The CDR3 sequence is 16 residues long. The CDR3 nucleotides read TGTGCCAGCAGTTTAGAACCCGGACAGTTGAACACTGAAGCTTTCTTT. Protein product: CASSLEPGQLNTEAFF. The whole variable domain, remainder taken from reference TRBV28 and TRBJ1-1, is DVKVTQSSRYLVKRTGEKVFLECVQDMDHENMFWYRQDPGLGLRLIYFSYDVKMKEKGDIPEGYSVSREKKERFSLILESASTNQTSMYLCASSLEPGQLNTEAFFGQGTRLTVV.

As regards this clonotype: This probably arose from a read error, given a far larger clone one base away. The gene calls are TRBV6-6 and TRBJ2-7; tentatively, D is TRBD1 or TRBD2 (6 bases each). The V end was cut by 6 bases, the J end by 7 bases, with 22 bases between. This CDR3 has 15 amino acids. In germline, CDR1 is MNHNY, CDR2 SVGAGI (reference sequence). The CDR3, as DNA: TGTGCCAGCAGCTACCTGGGGGGCAATTTTTTTGAGCAGTACTTC. It is translated as CASSYLGGNFFEQYF.

This clonotype is categorized as medium-sized. J is TRBJ2-5 and V is TRBV28; 11 bases are a match to TRBD2. CDR1 and CDR2 from the germline V gene are MDHEN and SYDVKM. V dropped 6 bases and J dropped 3; count of bases not matched to a gene: 6. CDR3 length: 15 residues. The CDR3 DNA is TGTGCCAGCAGCCCCACGGGACTAGCGGAAGAGACCCAGTACTTC. It yields the protein CASSPTGLAEETQYF.

This clonotype was seen many times. The chain uses TRBV7-2 and TRBJ2-1, with 12 bases identical to TRBD2. The CDR3 contains 15 residues. The germline CDR1 and CDR2 sequences are SGHTA and FQGNSA. Germline trimming cut 1 base from V and 10 bases from J; bases unmatched to any gene: 5. Here the CDR3 reads CASSLVTSGGREQFF. CDR3 coding DNA: TGTGCCAGCAGCTTAGTGACTAGCGGGGGAAGAGAGCAGTTCTTC.

The genes are TRBV24-1 and TRBJ2-5; 8 bases match TRBD1. Unmatched junction bases numbered 7, after V lost 3 bases and J lost 5 bases. This CDR3 contains 15 residues. Per germline, CDR1 KGHDR and CDR2 SFDVKD. Written as DNA, the CDR3 is TGTGCCACCAGTGATCCGGGACAGGAAAGGGAGACCCAGTACTTC. Translation gives CATSDPGQERETQYF.

The CDR3 spells CASSPDRVAGLAGGFYEQYF. As DNA, the CDR3 is TGTGCCAGCAGTCCTGACAGGGTCGCGGGACTAGCGGGAGGTTTCTACGAGCAGTACTTC. V gene TRBV28 combines with J gene TRBJ2-7, with 15 bases fitting TRBD2. The V gene end was trimmed by 5 bases and the J gene end by 3 bases; junction bases not matched to a gene: 17. CDR3 length equals 20 residues. The germline gives CDR1 MDHEN, CDR2 SYDVKM.

In its sample, this clonotype was seen many times. J is TRBJ2-5 and V is TRBV2; 8 nucleotides align to TRBD2. Germline lookup yields CDR1 SNHLY and CDR2 FYNNEI. The CDR3 runs to 15 residues. The V segment lost 5 bases and the J segment 1 base; nucleotides outside the gene matches: 6. CDR3 DNA: TGTGCCAGCAGTCCCCGGACTAGCCGCCAAGAGACCCAGTACTTC. Its translation is CASSPRTSRQETQYF.

The J gene is TRBJ1-1, the V gene TRBV9, with a weak D call TRBD1 (6 bases). Looked up from germline, CDR1 is SGDLS and CDR2 is YYNGEE. The V end lost 3 bases, the J end lost 4 bases, and 10 bases lay between the germline ends. This CDR3 has 13 residues. The CDR3 protein is CASSEQGTTEAFF. The CDR3 nucleotides are TGTGCCAGCAGCGAACAGGGTACCACTGAAGCTTTCTTT.

V gene TRBV12-3 or TRBV12-4 combines with J gene TRBJ2-1; 10 bases are shared with TRBD1. CDR3 length equals 16 residues. J was trimmed by 5 bases and V by 6 bases; bases with no gene match: 10. For the CDR3, the DNA is TGTGCCAGCAGCCGACAGGGGGCAACGATTCACAATGAGCAGTTCTTC. Its protein product is CASSRQGATIHNEQFF.

The chain recombines TRBV29-1 with TRBJ2-1; D is possibly TRBD2 (6 bases). Trimming stripped 4 bases from V and 7 bases from J, with 17 bases between. From germline, CDR1 is SQVTM and CDR2 ANQGSEA. The CDR3 is 14 residues long. The CDR3 DNA sequence: TGCAGCGTTGCGGTAGGTAGCGGAGCTAATGAGCAGTTCTTC. Translated: CSVAVGSGANEQFF.

This clonotype was seen many times. The chain is built from TRBV11-2 and TRBJ2-5, with D possibly TRBD1 on 6 matching bases. This CDR3 has 19 residues. The germline gives CDR1 SGHAT, CDR2 FQNNGV. Trimming shortened V by 6 bases and J by 5 bases, and 31 bases separated the two germline ends. The CDR3 DNA is TGTGCCAGCAGTCCAATTCGTGGGGGCTCGGATCACCGGAAGGAGACCCAGTACTTC. It yields the protein CASSPIRGGSDHRKETQYF.

The rearrangement links TRBV29-1 to TRBJ1-1; D not resolved. V lost 4 bases to trimming and J lost 2 bases, with 11 bases between them. The germline V gene has CDR1 SQVTM and CDR2 ANQGSEA. The CDR3 totals 13 residues. CDR3 in DNA: TGCAGCGTTGTGTTTGTGAGTAACACTGAAGCTTTCTTT. Amino acid sequence: CSVVFVSNTEAFF.

This clonotype was seen repeatedly, ten times or more. The V and J genes are TRBV3-1 and TRBJ2-2; tentative D call: TRBD1 (6 bases). Trimming left V 0 bases short and J 4 bases short, with 21 bases between. Germline V CDR1 and CDR2: LGHDT, YNNKEL (reference sequence). This CDR3 has 19 amino acids. The DNA of the CDR3 is TGTGCCAGCAGCCAAGAAAGGGGTGCGGCGAAAGGGGGCACCGGGGAGCTGTTTTTT. Translation gives CASSQERGAAKGGTGELFF.

The rearrangement uses TRBV9 and TRBJ1-2; the D gene is possibly TRBD1 (6 bases). V was clipped by 0 bases and J by 6 bases, with 12 bases between them. The CDR3 runs 14 residues. CDR1 is SGDLS, CDR2 YYNGEE, per germline. The CDR3 DNA follows: TGTGCCAGCAGCGTAGATCCAGGGGTAAATGGCTACACCTTC. Its protein product is CASSVDPGVNGYTF.

This chain connects TRBV19 to TRBJ1-5, with a possible D match to TRBD1 (5 bases). The CDR3 loop spans 15 amino acids. Trimming removed 5 bases from V and 1 base from J, with 12 bases in between. Germline lookup yields CDR1 LNHDA and CDR2 SQIVND (reference sequence). The CDR3 DNA sequence: TGTGCCAGTAGTCTCCGGGACGGGAGCAATCAGCCCCAGCATTTT. Its translation: CASSLRDGSNQPQHF. Filled out from reference TRBV19 and TRBJ1-5, the complete variable domain reads DGGITQSPKYLFRKEGQNVTLSCEQNLNHDAMYWYRQDPGQGLRLIYYSQIVNDFQKGDIAEGYSVSREKKESFPLTVTSAQKNPTAFYLCASSLRDGSNQPQHFGDGTRLSIL.

The V and J genes are TRBV4-1 and TRBJ2-2, with 7 bases matching TRBD2. Germline V lookup: CDR1 MGHRA, CDR2 YSYEKL. The CDR3 length is 17 residues. Trimming removed 2 bases from V and 5 bases from J; junction bases left unmatched: 11. CDR3 sequence (DNA): TGCGCCAGCAGCCAATCTACCTCGGGAGGAGGTACCGGGGAGCTGTTTTTT. Protein product: CASSQSTSGGGTGELFF.

The chain recombines TRBV6-5 with TRBJ1-1; D not certain. The V end lost 5 bases, the J end lost 0 bases, and 10 bases lay between the germline ends. The V gene's germline CDR1 is MNHEY and CDR2 SVGAGI. The CDR3 is made up of 14 amino acids. CDR3 protein: CASSPGRVNTEAFF. Here the CDR3 DNA reads TGTGCCAGCAGTCCCGGGAGGGTGAACACTGAAGCTTTCTTT.

Worth noting for this clonotype: The limits of the CDR3 on the DNA are not certain, so only TCRdb's listed CDR3 is given. This chain uses TRBV11-2 with TRBJ2-2; no check of the table's D call, TRBD1, against the DNA was made. Germline CDR1 reads SGHAT; CDR2 reads FQNNGV. The CDR3 is 16 residues long, counting both termini. This chain's CDR3 is CASSSGTANTGELFFF.

About this clonotype itself: The DNA is omitted, as the CDR3 cannot be located on it reliably, and the CDR3 follows TCRdb's listing. The chain is built from TRBV19 and TRBJ2-2; the D segment call TRBD1 is taken from the table without a DNA check. Germline V gene sequence: CDR1 LNHDA, CDR2 SQIVND (reference sequence). The CDR3 length is 16 residues, termini included. The CDR3 sequence: CASSPTGLSGELFFFF.

This clonotype appeared many times. The gene calls are TRBV2 and TRBJ2-1, with 15 bases lining up with TRBD2. Germline CDR1 and CDR2: SNHLY and FYNNEI. The CDR3 sequence is 15 residues long. V was clipped by 4 bases and J by 10 bases; unmatched bases: 5. CDR3 sequence (DNA): TGTGCCAGCAGTGGGACTAGCGGGAGGGCCAGGGAGCAGTTCTTC. Amino acid sequence: CASSGTSGRAREQFF.

In regard to this clonotype: With only one base between it and a far larger clone, this is likely a read error. This chain links TRBV7-9 with TRBJ2-2; tentatively, D is TRBD2 (5 bases). The CDR3 loop spans 14 amino acids. CDR1 and CDR2 (germline): SEHNR, FQNEAQ (reference sequence). CDR3 region: CASSLGEGTEELFF. The DNA of the CDR3 is TGTGCCAGCAGCTTAGGCGAGGGCACCGAGGAGCTGTTTTTT.

This clonotype was seen ten or more times. The chain combines TRBV21-1 with TRBJ2-7; the table's D call, TRBD1, has no DNA check behind it. TRBV21-1 counts as a pseudogene. This CDR3 region has 16 residues. The CDR3 DNA reads as TGTGCCAGCAGCTCCCGGCGGGGTAGCGGCTCCTACGAGCAGTACTTC. It specifies CASSSRRGSGSYEQYF.

In its sample, this clonotype was seen many times. The chain recombines TRBV2 with TRBJ2-3; 9 positions match TRBD1. Per germline, CDR1 SNHLY and CDR2 FYNNEI. Germline trimming cut 8 bases from V and 6 bases from J; bases unmatched to any gene: 9. The CDR3 runs to 14 residues. The CDR3 DNA is TGTGCCAGCGACAGGGGGGGCGTCGGGGATACGCAGTATTTT. Protein: CASDRGGVGDTQYF.

This clonotype was seen repeatedly, ten times or more. The chain combines TRBV6-2 or TRBV6-3 with TRBJ1-5; no clear D gene. The length of the CDR3 is 14 residues. Germline lookup yields CDR1 MNHEY and CDR2 SVGEGT. The V gene lost 2 bases and the J gene lost 0 bases, with 5 bases spanning the gap. The CDR3 region has the DNA TGTGCCAGCAGTTACGGAACTAGCAATCAGCCCCAGCATTTT. The encoded protein is CASSYGTSNQPQHF.